This T cell receptor (beta chain) appears in the sequencing data of a study of technical replicates of blood from a handful of donors. Trimming took off 6 bases at V and 3 bases at J, with 9 bases between the two ends. Germline values: CDR1 MGHDK, CDR2 SYGVNS. The CDR3 has 12 residues. TCRdb's copy holds only in-frame clones and misses some; the assay was immunoSEQ multiplex PCR. The sample shows around 90,000 clones, just under 95% of them seen only once. The source of this sequence is a human donor in good health. This chain joins TRBV25-1 and TRBJ2-7; a possible D gene is TRBD1 (5 bases). Sequenced sample: T cells isolated from PBMCs. This CDR3 reads CASSRVFYEQYF. CDR3 DNA sequence: TGTGCCAGCAGCAGGGTTTTCTACGAGCAGTACTTC.